The entry below describes one T cell receptor beta chain. Antigen unknown. This CDR3 has 15 residues. Germline CDR1 is LGHNA and CDR2 is YNFKEQ. After removal of 4 bases from V and 5 bases from J, the junction contained 8 bases not matched to a gene. The PCR was carried out with 60 Vbeta primers and 13 Jbeta primers. In the original analysis: Approximately 11 million of the roughly 80 million unique TCR beta chains counted in a later analysis were shared. Data came from immunoSEQ multiplex PCR; TCRdb stores just in-frame clones and leaves some out. That table furnishes V, J and clone size, whereas the DNA furnished D and trimming. The table has approximately 79,000 clones, 79% seen once. The data derive from a study of cytomegalovirus exposure and HLA in healthy donors. Study findings and constraints: With high specificity and sensitivity, the classifier reportedly diagnosed cytomegalovirus status. In vitro, a few CMV-associated chains proved specific for CMV antigens. Some V segments, TRBV6-2 and TRBV6-3 among them, were indistinguishable and were therefore excluded.

The chain combines TRBV4-2 with TRBJ2-3, with 8 bases matching TRBD2. This sequence was found in a middle-aged woman in good health and CMV-seropositive. Sequenced material: PBMCs. CDR3 protein: CASSPGTSWLDTQYF. DNA of the CDR3: TGTGCCAGCAGCCCAGGGACTAGTTGGTTAGATACGCAGTATTTT.